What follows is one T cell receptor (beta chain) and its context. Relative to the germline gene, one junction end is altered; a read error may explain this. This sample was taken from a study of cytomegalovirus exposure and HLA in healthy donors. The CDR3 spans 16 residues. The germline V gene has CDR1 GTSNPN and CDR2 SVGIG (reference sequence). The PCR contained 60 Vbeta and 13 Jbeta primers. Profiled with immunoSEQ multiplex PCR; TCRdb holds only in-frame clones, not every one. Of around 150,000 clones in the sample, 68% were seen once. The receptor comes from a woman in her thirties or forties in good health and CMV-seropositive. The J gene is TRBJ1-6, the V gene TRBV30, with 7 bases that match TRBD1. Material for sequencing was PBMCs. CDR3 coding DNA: TGTGCCTGGAGCCATCAGGGGGGCTCCTATAATTCACCCCTCAACTTT. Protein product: CAWSHQGGSYNSPLNF.